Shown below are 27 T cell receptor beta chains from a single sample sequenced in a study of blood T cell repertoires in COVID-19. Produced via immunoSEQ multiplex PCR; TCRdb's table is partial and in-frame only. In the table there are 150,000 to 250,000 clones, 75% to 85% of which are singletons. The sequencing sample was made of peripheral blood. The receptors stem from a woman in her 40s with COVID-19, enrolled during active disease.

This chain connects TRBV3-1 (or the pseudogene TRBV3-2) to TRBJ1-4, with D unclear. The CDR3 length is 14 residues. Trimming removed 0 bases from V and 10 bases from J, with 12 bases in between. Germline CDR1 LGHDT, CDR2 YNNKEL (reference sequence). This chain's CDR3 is CASSQEEGIGKLFF. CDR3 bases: TGTGCCAGCAGCCAAGAGGAGGGAATTGGAAAACTGTTTTTT.

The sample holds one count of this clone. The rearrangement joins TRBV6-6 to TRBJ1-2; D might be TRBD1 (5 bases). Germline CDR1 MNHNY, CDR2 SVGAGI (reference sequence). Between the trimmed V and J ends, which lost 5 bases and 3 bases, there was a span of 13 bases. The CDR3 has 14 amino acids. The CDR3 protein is CASSPPGIHYGYTF. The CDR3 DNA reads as TGTGCCAGCAGTCCCCCAGGGATCCACTATGGCTACACCTTC.

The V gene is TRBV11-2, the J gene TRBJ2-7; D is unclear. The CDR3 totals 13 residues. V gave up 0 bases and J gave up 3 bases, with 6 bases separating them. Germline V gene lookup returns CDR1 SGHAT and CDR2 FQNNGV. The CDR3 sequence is CASSLETVYEQYF. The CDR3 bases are TGTGCCAGCAGCTTAGAAACGGTCTACGAGCAGTACTTC. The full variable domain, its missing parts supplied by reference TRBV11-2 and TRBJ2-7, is EAGVAQSPRYKIIEKRQSVAFWCNPISGHATLYWYQQILGQGPKLLIQFQNNGVVDDSQLPKDRFSAERLKGVDSTLKIQPAKLEDSAVYLCASSLETVYEQYFGPGTRLTVT.

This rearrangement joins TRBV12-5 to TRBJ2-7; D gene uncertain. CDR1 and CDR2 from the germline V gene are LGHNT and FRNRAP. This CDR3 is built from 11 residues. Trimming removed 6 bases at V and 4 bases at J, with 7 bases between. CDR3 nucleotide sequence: TGTGCTAGTGGGTTCATGTACGAGCAGTACTTC. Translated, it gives CASGFMYEQYF.

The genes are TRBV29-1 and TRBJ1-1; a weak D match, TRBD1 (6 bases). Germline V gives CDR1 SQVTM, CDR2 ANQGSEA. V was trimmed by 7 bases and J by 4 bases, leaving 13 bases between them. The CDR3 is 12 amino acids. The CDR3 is CSARQVGTEAFF. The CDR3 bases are TGCAGCGCCCGACAGGTGGGCACTGAAGCTTTCTTT. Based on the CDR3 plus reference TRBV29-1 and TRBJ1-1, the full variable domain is SAVISQKPSRDICQRGTSLTIQCQVDSQVTMMFWYRQQPGQSLTLIATANQGSEATYESGFVIDKFPISRPNLTFSTLTVSNMSPEDSSIYLCSARQVGTEAFFGQGTRLTVV.

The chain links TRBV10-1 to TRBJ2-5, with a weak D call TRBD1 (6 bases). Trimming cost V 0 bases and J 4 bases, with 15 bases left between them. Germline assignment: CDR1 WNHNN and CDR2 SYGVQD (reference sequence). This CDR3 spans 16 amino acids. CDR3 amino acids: CASSESRGPRGETQYF. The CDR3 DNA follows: TGCGCCAGCAGTGAGTCCAGGGGACCTCGCGGAGAGACCCAGTACTTC.

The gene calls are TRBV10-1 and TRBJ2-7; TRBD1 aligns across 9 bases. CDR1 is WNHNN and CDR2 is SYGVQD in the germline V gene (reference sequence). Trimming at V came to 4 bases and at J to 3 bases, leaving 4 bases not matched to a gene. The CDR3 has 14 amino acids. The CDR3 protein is CASSAGQGIYEQYF. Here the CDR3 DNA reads TGCGCCAGCAGTGCGGGACAGGGAATCTACGAGCAGTACTTC.

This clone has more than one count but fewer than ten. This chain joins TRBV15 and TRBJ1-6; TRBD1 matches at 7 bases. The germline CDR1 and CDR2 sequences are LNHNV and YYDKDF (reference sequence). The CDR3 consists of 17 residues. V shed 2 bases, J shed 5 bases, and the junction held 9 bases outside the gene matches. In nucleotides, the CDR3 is TGTGCCACCAGCAGATCCCACGGGACAGCGAATAATTCACCCCTCCACTTT. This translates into CATSRSHGTANNSPLHF.

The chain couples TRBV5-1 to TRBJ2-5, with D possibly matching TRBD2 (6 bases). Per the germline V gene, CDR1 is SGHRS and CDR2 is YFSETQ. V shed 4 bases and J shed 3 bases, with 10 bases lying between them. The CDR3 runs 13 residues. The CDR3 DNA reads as TGCGCCAGCAGCACCGGGACTGAAGAGACCCAGTACTTC. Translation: CASSTGTEETQYF.

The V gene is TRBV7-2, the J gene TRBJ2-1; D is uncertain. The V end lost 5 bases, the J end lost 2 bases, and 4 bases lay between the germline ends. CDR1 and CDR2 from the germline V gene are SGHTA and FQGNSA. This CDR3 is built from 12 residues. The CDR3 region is CASSPTYNEQFF. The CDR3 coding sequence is TGTGCCAGCAGCCCAACCTACAATGAGCAGTTCTTC.

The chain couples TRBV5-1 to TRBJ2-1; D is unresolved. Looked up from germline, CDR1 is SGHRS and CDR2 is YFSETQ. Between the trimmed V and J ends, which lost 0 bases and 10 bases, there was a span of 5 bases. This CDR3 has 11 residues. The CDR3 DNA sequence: TGCGCCAGCAGCTTGGAACTAGAGCAGTTCTTC. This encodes CASSLELEQFF.

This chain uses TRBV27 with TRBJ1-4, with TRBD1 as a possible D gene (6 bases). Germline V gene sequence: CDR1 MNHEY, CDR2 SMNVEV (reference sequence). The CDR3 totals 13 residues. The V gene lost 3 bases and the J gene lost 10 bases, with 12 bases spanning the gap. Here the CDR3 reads CASSFHRVGKLFF. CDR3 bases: TGTGCCAGCAGTTTTCACAGGGTCGGAAAACTGTTTTTT.

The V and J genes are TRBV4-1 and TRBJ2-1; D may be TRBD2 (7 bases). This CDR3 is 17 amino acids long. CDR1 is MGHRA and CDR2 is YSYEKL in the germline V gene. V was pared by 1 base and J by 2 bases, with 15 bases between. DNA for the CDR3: TGCGCCAGCAGCCAAGGGAGAGGGGGAGGGACCTACAATGAGCAGTTCTTC. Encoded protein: CASSQGRGGGTYNEQFF.

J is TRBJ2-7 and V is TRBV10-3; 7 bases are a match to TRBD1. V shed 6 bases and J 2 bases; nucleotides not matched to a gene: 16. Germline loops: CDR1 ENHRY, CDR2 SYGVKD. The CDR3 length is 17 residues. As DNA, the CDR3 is TGTGCCATCAGCGCGAATTCGAAGGGGGCCCGAACCTACGAGCAGTACTTC. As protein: CAISANSKGARTYEQYF.

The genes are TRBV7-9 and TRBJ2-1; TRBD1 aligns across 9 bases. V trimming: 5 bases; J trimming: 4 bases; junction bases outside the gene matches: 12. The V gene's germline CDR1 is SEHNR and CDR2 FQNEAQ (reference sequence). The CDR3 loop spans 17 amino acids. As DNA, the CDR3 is TGTGCCAGCAGCCGACGGGACAGGGCTAGTTTATACAATGAGCAGTTCTTC. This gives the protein CASSRRDRASLYNEQFF.

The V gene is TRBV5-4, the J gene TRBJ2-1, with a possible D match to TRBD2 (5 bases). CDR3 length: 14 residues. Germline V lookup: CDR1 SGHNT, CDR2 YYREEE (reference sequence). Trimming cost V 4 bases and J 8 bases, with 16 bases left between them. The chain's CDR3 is CASSRGRVRDEQFF. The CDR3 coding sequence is TGTGCCAGCAGCCGGGGTAGGGTCCGAGATGAGCAGTTCTTC.

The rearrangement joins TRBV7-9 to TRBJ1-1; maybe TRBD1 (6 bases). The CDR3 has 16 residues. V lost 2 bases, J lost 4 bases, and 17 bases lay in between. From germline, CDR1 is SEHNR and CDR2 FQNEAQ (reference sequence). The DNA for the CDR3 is TGTGCCAGCAGCTTACATGTTGGGGGCGCCGGCACTGAAGCTTTCTTT. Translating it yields CASSLHVGGAGTEAFF.

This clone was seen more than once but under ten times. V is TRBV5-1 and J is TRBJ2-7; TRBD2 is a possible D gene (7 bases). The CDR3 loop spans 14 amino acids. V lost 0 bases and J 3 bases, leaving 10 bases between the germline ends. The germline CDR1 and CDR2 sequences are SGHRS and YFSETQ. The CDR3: CASSLVGGDYEQYF. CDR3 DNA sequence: TGCGCCAGCAGCTTGGTAGGGGGGGACTACGAGCAGTACTTC. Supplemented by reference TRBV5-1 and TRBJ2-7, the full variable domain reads KAGVTQTPRYLIKTRGQQVTLSCSPISGHRSVSWYQQTPGQGLQFLFEYFSETQRNKGNFPGRFSGRQFSNSRSEMNVSTLELGDSALYLCASSLVGGDYEQYFGPGTRLTVT.

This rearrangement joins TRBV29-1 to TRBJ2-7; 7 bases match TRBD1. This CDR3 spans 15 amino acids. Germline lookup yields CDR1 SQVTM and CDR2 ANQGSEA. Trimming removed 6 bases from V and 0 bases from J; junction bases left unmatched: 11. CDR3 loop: CSVTHEWDSSYEQYF. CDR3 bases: TGCAGCGTAACCCACGAGTGGGACAGCTCCTACGAGCAGTACTTC.

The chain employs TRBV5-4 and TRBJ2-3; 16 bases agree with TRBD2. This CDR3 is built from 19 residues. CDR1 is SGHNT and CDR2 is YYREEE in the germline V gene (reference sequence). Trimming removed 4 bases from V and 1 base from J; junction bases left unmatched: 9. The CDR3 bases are TGTGCCAGCAGCAACTGGGGACTAGCGGGAGGGCCACGCACAGATACGCAGTATTTT. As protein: CASSNWGLAGGPRTDTQYF.

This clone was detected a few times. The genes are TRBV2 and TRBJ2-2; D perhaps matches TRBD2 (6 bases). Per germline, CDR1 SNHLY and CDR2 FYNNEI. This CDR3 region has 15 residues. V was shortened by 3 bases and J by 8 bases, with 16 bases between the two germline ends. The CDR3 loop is CASSERRGYLGELFF. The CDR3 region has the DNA TGTGCCAGCAGTGAGAGGCGGGGTTACCTTGGGGAGCTGTTTTTT.

The CDR3 DNA follows: TGTGCCAGCAGTGGCTCCCGGCCCGGGACAGGTCCCCCTGAAGCTTTCTTT. This encodes CASSGSRPGTGPPEAFF. The chain links TRBV6-4 to TRBJ1-1; 8 bases align to TRBD1. After removal of 4 bases from V and 6 bases from J, the junction contained 16 bases not matched to a gene. This CDR3 comprises 17 residues. CDR1 is MRHNA, CDR2 SNTAGT, per germline.

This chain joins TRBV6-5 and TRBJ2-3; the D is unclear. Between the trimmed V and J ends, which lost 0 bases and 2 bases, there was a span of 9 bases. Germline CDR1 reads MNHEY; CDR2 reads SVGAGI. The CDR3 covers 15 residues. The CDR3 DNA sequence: TGTGCCAGCAGTTACTCACCGACTCACACAGATACGCAGTATTTT. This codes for CASSYSPTHTDTQYF.

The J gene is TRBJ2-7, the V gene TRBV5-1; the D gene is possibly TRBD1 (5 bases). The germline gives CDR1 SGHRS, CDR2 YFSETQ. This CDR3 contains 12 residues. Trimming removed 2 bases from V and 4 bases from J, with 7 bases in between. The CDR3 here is CASSFQGYEQYF. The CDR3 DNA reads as TGCGCCAGCAGCTTTCAGGGATACGAGCAGTACTTC.

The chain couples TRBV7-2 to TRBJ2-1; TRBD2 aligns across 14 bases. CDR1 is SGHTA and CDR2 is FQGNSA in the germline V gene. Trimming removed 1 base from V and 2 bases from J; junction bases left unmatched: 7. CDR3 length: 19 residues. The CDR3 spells CASSLGPWTSGRTYNEQFF. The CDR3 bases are TGTGCCAGCAGCTTAGGCCCGTGGACTAGCGGGAGGACCTACAATGAGCAGTTCTTC.

In nucleotides, the CDR3 is TGTGCCAGCAGTGAAGAGACTGAATTCAAGGCCCAGCATTTT. Amino acids: CASSEETEFKAQHF. This chain connects TRBV6-1 to TRBJ1-5; D gene ambiguous. The CDR3 has 14 residues. Trimming cost V 1 base and J 11 bases, with 15 bases left between them. CDR1 is MNHNS and CDR2 is SASEGT in the germline V gene.

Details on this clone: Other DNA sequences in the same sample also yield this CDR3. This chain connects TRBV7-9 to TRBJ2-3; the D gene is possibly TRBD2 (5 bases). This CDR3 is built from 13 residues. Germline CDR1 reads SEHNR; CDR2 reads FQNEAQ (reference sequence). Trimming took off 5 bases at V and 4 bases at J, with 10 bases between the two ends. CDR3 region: CASSPRGPDTQYF. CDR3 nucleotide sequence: TGTGCCAGCAGCCCAAGAGGGCCAGATACGCAGTATTTT.